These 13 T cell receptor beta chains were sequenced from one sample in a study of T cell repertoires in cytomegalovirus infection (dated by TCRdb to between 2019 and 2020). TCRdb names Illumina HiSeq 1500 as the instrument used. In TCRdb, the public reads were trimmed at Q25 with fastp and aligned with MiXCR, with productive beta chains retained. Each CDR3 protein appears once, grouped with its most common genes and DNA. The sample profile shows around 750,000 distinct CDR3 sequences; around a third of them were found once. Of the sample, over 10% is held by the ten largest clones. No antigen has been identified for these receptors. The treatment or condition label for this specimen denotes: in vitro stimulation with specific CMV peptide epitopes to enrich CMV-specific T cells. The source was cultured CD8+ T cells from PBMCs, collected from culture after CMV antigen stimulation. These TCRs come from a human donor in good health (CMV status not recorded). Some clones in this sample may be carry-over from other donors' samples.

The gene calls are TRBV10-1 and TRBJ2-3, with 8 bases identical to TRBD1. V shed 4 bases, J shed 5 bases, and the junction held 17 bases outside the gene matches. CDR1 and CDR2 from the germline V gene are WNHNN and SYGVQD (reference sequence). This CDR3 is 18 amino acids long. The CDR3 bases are TGCGCCAGCAGTGCCAGAGGCAGCGCAGGGGGCAAAGGAGATACGCAGTATTTT. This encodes CASSARGSAGGKGDTQYF.

CDR3 bases: TGTGCCAGCAGCTTAGAGGGGGTACCGCAGTATTTT. Translating it yields CASSLEGVPQYF. The rearrangement uses TRBV7-8 and TRBJ2-3, with D maybe TRBD1 (6 bases). Trimming pared 1 base from V and 10 bases from J, leaving 9 bases between. This CDR3 region has 12 residues. Per germline, CDR1 SGHVS and CDR2 FQNEAQ. Using reference TRBV7-8 and TRBJ2-3 for the parts outside the CDR3, the full variable domain is GAGVSQSPRYKVAKRGQDVALRCDPISGHVSLFWYQQALGQGPEFLTYFQNEAQLDKSGLPSDRFFAERPEGSVSTLKIQRTQQEDSAVYLCASSLEGVPQYFGPGTRLTVL.

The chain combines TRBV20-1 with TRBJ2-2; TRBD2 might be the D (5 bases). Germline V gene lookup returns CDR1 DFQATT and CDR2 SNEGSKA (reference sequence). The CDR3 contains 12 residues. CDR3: CSVIERAGELFF. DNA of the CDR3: TGCAGCGTTATCGAGAGGGCCGGGGAGCTGTTTTTT.

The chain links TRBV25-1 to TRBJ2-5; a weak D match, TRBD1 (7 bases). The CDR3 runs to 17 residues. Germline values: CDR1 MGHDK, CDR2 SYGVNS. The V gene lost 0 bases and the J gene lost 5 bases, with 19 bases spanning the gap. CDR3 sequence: CASSEYTMEGAGETQYF. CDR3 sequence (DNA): TGTGCCAGCAGTGAATATACGATGGAGGGGGCAGGGGAGACCCAGTACTTC. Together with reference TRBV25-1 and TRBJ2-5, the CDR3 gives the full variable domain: EADIYQTPRYLVIGTGKKITLECSQTMGHDKMYWYQQDPGMELHLIHYSYGVNSTEKGDLSSESTVSRIRTEHFPLTLESARPSHTSQYLCASSEYTMEGAGETQYFGPGTRLLVL.

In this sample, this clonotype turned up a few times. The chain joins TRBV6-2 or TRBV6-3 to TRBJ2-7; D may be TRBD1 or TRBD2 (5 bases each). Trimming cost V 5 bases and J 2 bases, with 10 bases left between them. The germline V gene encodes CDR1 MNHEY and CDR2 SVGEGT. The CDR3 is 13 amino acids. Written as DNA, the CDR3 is TGTGCCAGCAGTGGGACGGAAACCTACGAGCAGTACTTC. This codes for CASSGTETYEQYF.

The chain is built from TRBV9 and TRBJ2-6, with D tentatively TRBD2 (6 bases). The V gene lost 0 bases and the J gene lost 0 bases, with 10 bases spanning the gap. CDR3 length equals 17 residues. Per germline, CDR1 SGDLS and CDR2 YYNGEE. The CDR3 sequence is CASSVGDFFSGANVLTF. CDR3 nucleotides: TGTGCCAGCAGCGTAGGGGACTTTTTCTCTGGGGCCAACGTCCTGACTTTC.

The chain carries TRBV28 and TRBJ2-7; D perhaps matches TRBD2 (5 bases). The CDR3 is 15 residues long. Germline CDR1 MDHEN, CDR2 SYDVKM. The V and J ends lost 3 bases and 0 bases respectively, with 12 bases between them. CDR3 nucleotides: TGTGCCAGCAGTTTCCGAGGGCTGAGCTCCTACGAGCAGTACGTC. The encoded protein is CASSFRGLSSYEQYV.

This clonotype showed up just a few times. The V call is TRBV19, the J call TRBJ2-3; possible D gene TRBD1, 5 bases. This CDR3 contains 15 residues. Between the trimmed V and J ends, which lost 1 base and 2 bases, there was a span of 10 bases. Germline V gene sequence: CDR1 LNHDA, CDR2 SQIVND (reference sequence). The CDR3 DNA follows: TGTGCCAGTAGTATAGGAGACAGAGACACAGATACGCAGTATTTT. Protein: CASSIGDRDTDTQYF.

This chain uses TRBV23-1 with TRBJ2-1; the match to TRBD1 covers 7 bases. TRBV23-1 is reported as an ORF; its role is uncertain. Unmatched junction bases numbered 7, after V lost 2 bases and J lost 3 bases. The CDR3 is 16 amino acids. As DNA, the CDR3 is TGCGCCAGCAGTCAACTCCCGGGACAGTTCTACAATGAGCAGTTCTTC. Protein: CASSQLPGQFYNEQFF.

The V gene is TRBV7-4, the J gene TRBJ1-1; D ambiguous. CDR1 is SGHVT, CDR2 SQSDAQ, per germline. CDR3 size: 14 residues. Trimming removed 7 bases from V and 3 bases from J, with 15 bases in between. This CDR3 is CASIPDETYTEAFF. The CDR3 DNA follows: TGTGCCAGCATCCCTGACGAGACTTACACTGAAGCTTTCTTT.

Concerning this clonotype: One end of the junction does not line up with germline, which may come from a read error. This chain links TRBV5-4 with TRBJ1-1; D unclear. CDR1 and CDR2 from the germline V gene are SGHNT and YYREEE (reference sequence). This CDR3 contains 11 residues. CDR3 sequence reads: CSSSFRTEAFF. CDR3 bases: TGTTCCAGCAGCTTCAGGACTGAAGCTTTCTTT.

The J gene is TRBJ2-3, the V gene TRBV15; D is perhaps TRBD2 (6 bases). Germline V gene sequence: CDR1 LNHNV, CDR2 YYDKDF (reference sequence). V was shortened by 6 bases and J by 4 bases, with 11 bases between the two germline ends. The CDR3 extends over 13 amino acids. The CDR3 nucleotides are TGTGCCACCAGGGAGGGGTTTCCAGATACGCAGTATTTT. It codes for CATREGFPDTQYF.

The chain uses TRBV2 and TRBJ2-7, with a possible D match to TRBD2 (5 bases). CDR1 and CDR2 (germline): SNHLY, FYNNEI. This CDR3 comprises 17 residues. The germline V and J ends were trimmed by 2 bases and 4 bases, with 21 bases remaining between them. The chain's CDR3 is CASSELWRTAGDYEQYF. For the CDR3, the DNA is TGTGCCAGCAGTGAACTGTGGCGCACAGCCGGGGATTACGAGCAGTACTTC.